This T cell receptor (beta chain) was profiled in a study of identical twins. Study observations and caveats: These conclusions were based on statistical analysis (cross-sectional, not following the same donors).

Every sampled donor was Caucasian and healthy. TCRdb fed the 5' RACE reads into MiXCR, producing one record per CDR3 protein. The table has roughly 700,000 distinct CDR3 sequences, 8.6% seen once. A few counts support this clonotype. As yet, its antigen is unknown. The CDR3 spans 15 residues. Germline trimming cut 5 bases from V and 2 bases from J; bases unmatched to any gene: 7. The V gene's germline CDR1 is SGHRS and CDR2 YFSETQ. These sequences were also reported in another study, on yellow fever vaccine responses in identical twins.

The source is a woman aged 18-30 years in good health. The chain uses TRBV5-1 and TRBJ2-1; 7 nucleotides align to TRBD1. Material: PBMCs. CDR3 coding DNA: TGCGCCAGCAGTTCGGGTGGGACAGCCTACAATGAGCAGTTCTTC. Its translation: CASSSGGTAYNEQFF.